This T cell receptor beta chain was identified during a study of T cell repertoires in cytomegalovirus infection. Study summary: Well-studied HLA-B-restricted epitopes and recently identified HLA-C-restricted epitopes of CMV were both used in the study. CMV infection together with matching HLA type was indicated by public TCR beta signatures.

TCRdb called the reads again in MiXCR, with one record for every CDR3 protein. This table holds around 750,000 distinct CDR3 sequences, 30% to 35% found once. In the case of this clonotype: Antigen specificity is unknown.

The study's findings and limits: The study identified carriers of CMV plus the relevant HLA from cumulative public TCR beta family frequency. What dominated the ex vivo response were HLA-C-restricted CMV-specific TCR beta clonotypes.

CDR3 length equals 14 residues. Trimming removed 6 bases from V and 7 bases from J, with 16 bases in between. The gene calls are TRBV12-3 or TRBV12-4 and TRBJ2-1; tentatively, D is TRBD1 (6 bases). Sequenced here: cultured CD8+ T cells from PBMCs, sampled from culture after CMV antigen stimulation. The clonotype was recovered from a human donor in good health (CMV status not recorded). Some clones in this sample may be carry-over from other donors' samples. The chain's CDR3 is CASSPSRQGNEQFF. The CDR3 region has the DNA TGTGCCAGCAGCCCTAGTCGCCAGGGGAATGAGCAGTTCTTC.